A selection of T cell receptor beta chains follows, all from one sample in a study of blood T cell repertoires in COVID-19. Some clones are missing from TCRdb's copy, which holds only in-frame ones; the method was immunoSEQ multiplex PCR. The sample gives approximately 130,000 clones, around nine tenths of which show up once; around 2.5% is in the top ten. Sequenced input: PBMCs or T cells enriched from blood (not recorded which). These receptors were taken from a woman between 50 and 59 years old who had recovered from COVID-19. CDR3s include the opening cysteine and the closing phenylalanine or tryptophan. The D gene is left open where the match is weak. The size entry is marked missing in some rows and otherwise reads once, few, many or a size class.

j_call	d_call	v_call	clone_size	cdr3_nt	cdr3_aa
TRBJ2-1	TRBD2	TRBV6-5	NA	TGTGCCAGCAAAACAGCGGGGGGGTCCTACAATGAGCAGTTCTTC	CASKTAGGSYNEQFF
TRBJ1-5	NA	TRBV4-3	NA	TGCGCCAGCAGCCAAGAGGCTAGCGGCAATCAGCCCCAGCATTTT	CASSQEASGNQPQHF
TRBJ2-3	NA	TRBV5-1	NA	TGCGCCAGCAGCCCTTACTGGGCTTCCACAGATACGCAGTATTTT	CASSPYWASTDTQYF
TRBJ2-1	NA	TRBV7-9	NA	TGTGCCAGCACCCTAGACAATGAGCAGTTCTTC	CASTLDNEQFF
TRBJ1-2	NA	TRBV6-6	NA	TGTGCCAGCTGCAAGTACGACGGAGGCGGCTACACCTTC	CASCKYDGGGYTF
TRBJ1-3	NA	TRBV6-5	NA	TGTGCCAGCAGTTACTCGACCTCAGGGTCTGGAAACACCATATATTTT	CASSYSTSGSGNTIYF
TRBJ1-3	NA	TRBV3-1/TRBV3-2	NA	TGTGCCAGCAGACCGATTGGGAGCTCTGGAAACACCATATATTTT	CASRPIGSSGNTIYF
TRBJ2-2	NA	TRBV11-2	once	TGTGCCGGAACTGGACAGTACTCCGGGGAGCTGTTTTTT	CAGTGQYSGELFF
TRBJ2-3	TRBD2	TRBV11-3	once	TGTGCCAGCAGCTTAGTGGCGGGGGGTGCAGATACGCAGTATTTT	CASSLVAGGADTQYF
TRBJ1-6	NA	TRBV7-8	few	TGTGCCAGCGGGAACAGGGTCAGAAATTCACCCCTCCACTTT	CASGNRVRNSPLHF
TRBJ1-5	TRBD1	TRBV12-3/TRBV12-4	NA	TGTGCCACAGCGACAGGGGGCAATCAGCCCCAGCATTTT	CATATGGNQPQHF
TRBJ1-2	NA	TRBV29-1	once	TGCAGCGTTGTAAACCCGCAGGGGACGATTTATGGCTACACCTTC	CSVVNPQGTIYGYTF
TRBJ1-5	NA	TRBV3-1/TRBV3-2	NA	TGTGCCAGCAGCCAGACCCGCTCAGGGGTGAGAAGCAATCAGCCCCAGCATTTT	CASSQTRSGVRSNQPQHF
TRBJ2-1	NA	TRBV6-1	NA	TGTGCCAGCAGTGAACAGGTGTCCGGGCAGTTCTTC	CASSEQVSGQFF
TRBJ1-1	NA	TRBV5-5	NA	TGTGCCAGCAGCTGGACTTACACTGAAGCTTTCTTT	CASSWTYTEAFF
TRBJ2-3	NA	TRBV5-8	once	TGTGCCAGCAGCCGCCCGGGGGGCGAGTATAGCACAGATACGCAGTATTTT	CASSRPGGEYSTDTQYF
TRBJ2-7	NA	TRBV11-2	few	TGTGCCAGCAGCACTGTGTCCGGGGTTTACGAGCAGTACTTC	CASSTVSGVYEQYF
TRBJ2-2	NA	TRBV2	NA	TGTGCCAGCTCCTCTCCCGGGACACTCCAAGGAAACACCGGGGAGCTGTTTTTT	CASSSPGTLQGNTGELFF
TRBJ1-2	TRBD1	TRBV15	NA	TGTGCCACCAGCCGACCTGAGGGGGCGGAGGGCTACACCTTC	CATSRPEGAEGYTF
TRBJ1-5	NA	TRBV28	NA	TGTGCCAGCAGCCACAGGGCGGGTTATCAGCCCCAGCATTTT	CASSHRAGYQPQHF
TRBJ1-2	TRBD1	TRBV15	few	TGTGCCACCAGCAGTGCGTTGGTTCCGAGACAGGGCGGCTATGGCTACACCTTC	CATSSALVPRQGGYGYTF
TRBJ2-5	NA	TRBV5-4	NA	TGTGCCAGCAGCTTGGCGCCAGGGGCGAAAGAGACCCAGTACTTC	CASSLAPGAKETQYF
TRBJ2-2	NA	TRBV5-1	NA	TGCGCCAGCAGCTTGGCAGGGGCGCAAGCCGGGGAGCTGTTTTTT	CASSLAGAQAGELFF
TRBJ2-5	TRBD2	TRBV6-5	many	TGTGCCAGCAGCCCACTAGCGGGGGGCGGAGAGACCCAGTACTTC	CASSPLAGGGETQYF
TRBJ2-2	TRBD2	TRBV7-2	NA	TGTGCCAGCAGCTTAGTACCCGGGACTAGGAACACCGGGGAGCTGTTTTTT	CASSLVPGTRNTGELFF
TRBJ2-7	TRBD2	TRBV11-3	once	TGTGCCAGCAGCTTAGACCCTAGCGGGGGACCCTACGAGCAGTACTTC	CASSLDPSGGPYEQYF
TRBJ1-2	NA	TRBV6-5	NA	TGTGCCAGCACCACCGACGCCTCACCCCGGGATGGCTACACCTTC	CASTTDASPRDGYTF
TRBJ2-7	TRBD1	TRBV10-1	once	TGCGCCAGCAGTGCCGGGACAGGGGAGTCCTACGAGCAGTACTTC	CASSAGTGESYEQYF
TRBJ2-7	NA	TRBV13	NA	TGTGCCAGCAGCTTAGGCCTGGGCTACCTCTCCTACGAGCAGTACTTC	CASSLGLGYLSYEQYF
TRBJ1-4	NA	TRBV18	few	TGTGCCAGCTCACCACCGGGGGGTGAAAAACTGTTTTTT	CASSPPGGEKLFF
TRBJ2-3	TRBD2	TRBV29-1	NA	TGCAGCGTTTTTCAGGCGGGGGCAGATACGCAGTATTTT	CSVFQAGADTQYF
TRBJ2-1	NA	TRBV7-9	NA	TGTGCCAGCAGCCCCGAAATACAGGGGCGGGGTGAGCAGTTCTTC	CASSPEIQGRGEQFF
TRBJ1-3	NA	TRBV5-1	NA	TGCGCCAGCAGCCCGGACAGTCTAGGAAACACCATATATTTT	CASSPDSLGNTIYF
TRBJ2-2	NA	TRBV7-9	NA	TGTGCCAGCAGCTTATCAACCGGGCAGGGGGGTGGCACCGGGGAGCTGTTTTTT	CASSLSTGQGGGTGELFF
TRBJ2-1	TRBD1	TRBV7-2	NA	TGTGCCAGCAGCCAAGACAGGGGCCGAGAGGTTGAGCAGTTCTTC	CASSQDRGREVEQFF
TRBJ2-7	NA	TRBV21-1	NA	TGTGCCAGCAGCAAAGGGAATAGCGGACAAACCTACGAGCAGTACTTC	CASSKGNSGQTYEQYF
TRBJ1-5	TRBD1	TRBV12-5	NA	TGTGCTAGTGGTAGGGGACAGGATAATCAGCCCCAGCATTTT	CASGRGQDNQPQHF
TRBJ2-1	NA	TRBV5-1	once	TGCGCCAGCAGCCCAAGGACAGCCGGTGAGCAGTTCTTC	CASSPRTAGEQFF
TRBJ2-7	TRBD1	TRBV18	NA	TGTGCCAGCTCACCAGACCGGGACAGGGCCAACGAGCAGTACTTC	CASSPDRDRANEQYF
TRBJ1-4	NA	TRBV19	NA	TGTGCCAGTAGTCCCCTTGGGGGCGTCTCTAATGAAAAACTGTTTTTT	CASSPLGGVSNEKLFF
TRBJ1-2	NA	TRBV3-1/TRBV3-2	once	TGTGCCAGCAGCCAAGTCCAGGGGAGGGGATATGGCTACACCTTC	CASSQVQGRGYGYTF
TRBJ2-7	TRBD1	TRBV5-1	NA	TGCGCCAGCAGCTCCGGACAGGCGGCCCTCTACGAGCAGTACTTC	CASSSGQAALYEQYF
TRBJ1-2	NA	TRBV7-9	NA	TGTGCCAGCAGCCGGACAGATAACTATGGCTACACCTTC	CASSRTDNYGYTF
TRBJ1-5	NA	TRBV19	NA	TGTGCCGTGACAGGTAGCAATCAGCCCCAGCATTTT	CAVTGSNQPQHF